The 9 T cell receptor beta chains below were found in one sample sequenced in a study of T cell responses to AZD1222 COVID-19 vaccine. Sequenced by immunoSEQ multiplex PCR; TCRdb stores in-frame clones only, minus some. The table shows approximately 130,000 clones, with 92% occurring only once. Specimen: peripheral blood, collected on day 0 of AZD1222 vaccination. These receptors came from an adult in good health.

The chain carries TRBV14 and TRBJ2-3; perhaps TRBD1 as D (5 bases). V dropped 1 base and J dropped 4 bases, with 6 bases sitting between them. This CDR3 has 13 residues. Germline V gene sequence: CDR1 SGHDN, CDR2 FVKESK. This CDR3 is CASSQAGSDTQYF. The CDR3 nucleotides read TGTGCCAGCAGCCAAGCAGGGTCAGATACGCAGTATTTT.

The chain has TRBV28 and TRBJ1-4, with 10 bases identical to TRBD1. The CDR3 runs 19 residues. Germline-derived CDR1 and CDR2 are MDHEN and SYDVKM. The V gene end was trimmed by 4 bases and the J gene end by 3 bases; junction bases not matched to a gene: 14. The CDR3 DNA reads TGTGCCAGCAGTTCACCCCCCGGGACAGGGGCTGGGGCTAATGAAAAACTGTTTTTT. Its protein product is CASSSPPGTGAGANEKLFF.

This chain uses TRBV2 with TRBJ2-7, with 9 bases fitting TRBD2. The germline V gene has CDR1 SNHLY and CDR2 FYNNEI. V shed 5 bases and J 2 bases; nucleotides not matched to a gene: 4. The CDR3 totals 14 residues. The DNA for the CDR3 is TGTGCCAGCAGTTCGCGGGAGGGCCCCTACGAGCAGTACTTC. Translating it yields CASSSREGPYEQYF.

This clone was found a few times. This chain's CDR3 is CASSAPSGSNNEQFF. The CDR3 DNA is TGTGCCAGCAGCGCCCCGAGCGGGAGCAACAATGAGCAGTTCTTC. V and J are TRBV5-4 and TRBJ2-1; 8 bases map to TRBD2. The V gene end was trimmed by 4 bases and the J gene end by 5 bases; junction bases not matched to a gene: 8. CDR3 length equals 15 residues. CDR1 and CDR2 from the germline V gene are SGHNT and YYREEE (reference sequence).

The chain uses TRBV7-9 and TRBJ2-2; D is uncertain. The germline V gene has CDR1 SEHNR and CDR2 FQNEAQ (reference sequence). The CDR3 loop spans 12 amino acids. Trimming took 8 bases from V and 6 from J, leaving 10 bases between them. The CDR3 reads CASSLGSGELFF. The CDR3 DNA follows: TGTGCCAGCTCCCTGGGTTCCGGGGAGCTGTTTTTT. Based on the CDR3 plus reference TRBV7-9 and TRBJ2-2, the full variable domain is DTGVSQNPRHKITKRGQNVTFRCDPISEHNRLYWYRQTLGQGPEFLTYFQNEAQLEKSRLLSDRFSAERPKGSFSTLEIQRTEQGDSAMYLCASSLGSGELFFGEGSRLTVL.

The chain has TRBV7-3 and TRBJ2-1; D perhaps matches TRBD2 (5 bases). Germline CDR1 is SGHTA and CDR2 is FQGTGA. V lost 5 bases and J 4 bases, leaving 12 bases between the germline ends. The CDR3 spans 14 residues. The CDR3 sequence: CASSPSWEYNEQFF. CDR3 bases: TGTGCCAGCAGCCCCTCGTGGGAGTACAATGAGCAGTTCTTC. Full variable domain (outside the CDR3, taken from reference TRBV7-3 and TRBJ2-1): GAGVSQTPSNKVTEKGKYVELRCDPISGHTALYWYRQSLGQGPEFLIYFQGTGAADDSGLPNDRFFAVRPEGSVSTLKIQRTERGDSAVYLCASSPSWEYNEQFFGPGTRLTVL.

This clone was recorded only once. This chain joins TRBV19 and TRBJ1-1; D remains ambiguous. The CDR3 runs 14 residues. V was shortened by 4 bases and J by 1 base, with 10 bases between the two germline ends. CDR1 and CDR2 from the germline V gene are LNHDA and SQIVND (reference sequence). This CDR3 reads CASSKGNTNTEAFF. CDR3 DNA sequence: TGTGCCAGTAGTAAGGGCAATACGAACACTGAAGCTTTCTTT.

This rearrangement joins TRBV5-1 to TRBJ2-7; D possibly corresponds to TRBD1 (6 bases). The CDR3 runs to 13 residues. V was trimmed by 4 bases and J by 6 bases, leaving 14 bases between them. The germline gives CDR1 SGHRS, CDR2 YFSETQ. The DNA for the CDR3 is TGCGCCAGCAGCCCCCGGCCAGGGGCCGAGCAGTACTTC. Encoded protein: CASSPRPGAEQYF. The whole variable domain, remainder taken from reference TRBV5-1 and TRBJ2-7, is KAGVTQTPRYLIKTRGQQVTLSCSPISGHRSVSWYQQTPGQGLQFLFEYFSETQRNKGNFPGRFSGRQFSNSRSEMNVSTLELGDSALYLCASSPRPGAEQYFGPGTRLTVT.

This clone is termed medium-sized (0.01 to 0.1%). This sequence joins TRBV13 and TRBJ2-3, with TRBD1 matching over 7 bases. The V and J ends lost 3 bases and 4 bases, in that order; junction bases with no gene match: 4. The CDR3 sequence is 14 residues long. Germline-derived CDR1 and CDR2 are PRHDT and FYEKMQ (reference sequence). The CDR3 region is CASSFRQGSDTQYF. Written as DNA, the CDR3 is TGTGCCAGCAGCTTTCGACAGGGATCAGATACGCAGTATTTT.